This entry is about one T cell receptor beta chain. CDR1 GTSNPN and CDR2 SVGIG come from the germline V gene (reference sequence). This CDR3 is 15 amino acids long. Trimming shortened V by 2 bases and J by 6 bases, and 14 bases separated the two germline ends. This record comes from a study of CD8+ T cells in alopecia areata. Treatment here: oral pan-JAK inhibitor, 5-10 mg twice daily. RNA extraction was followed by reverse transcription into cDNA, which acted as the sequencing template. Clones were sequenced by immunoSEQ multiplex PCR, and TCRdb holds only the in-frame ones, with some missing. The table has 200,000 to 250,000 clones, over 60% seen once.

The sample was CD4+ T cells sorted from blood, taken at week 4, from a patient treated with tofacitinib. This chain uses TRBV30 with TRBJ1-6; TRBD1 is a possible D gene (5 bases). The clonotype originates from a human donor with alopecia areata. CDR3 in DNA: TGTGCCTGGAGTCCCCTGCGGGGCTTTAATTCACCCCTCCACTTT. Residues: CAWSPLRGFNSPLHF.